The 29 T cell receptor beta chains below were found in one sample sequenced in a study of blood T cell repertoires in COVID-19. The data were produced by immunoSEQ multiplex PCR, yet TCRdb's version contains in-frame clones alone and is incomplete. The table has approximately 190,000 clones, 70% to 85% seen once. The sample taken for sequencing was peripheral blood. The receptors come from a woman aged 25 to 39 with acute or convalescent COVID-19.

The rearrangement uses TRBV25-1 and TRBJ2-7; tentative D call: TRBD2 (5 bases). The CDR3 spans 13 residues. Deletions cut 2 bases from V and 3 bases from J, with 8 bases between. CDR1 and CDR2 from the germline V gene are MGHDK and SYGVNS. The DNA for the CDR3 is TGTGCCAGCAGTGAAAGAGGGATCTACGAGCAGTACTTC. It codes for CASSERGIYEQYF.

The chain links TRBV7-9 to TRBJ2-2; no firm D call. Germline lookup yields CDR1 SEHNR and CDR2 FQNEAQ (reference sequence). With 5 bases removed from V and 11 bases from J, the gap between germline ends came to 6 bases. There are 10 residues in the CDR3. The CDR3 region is CASSHLELFF. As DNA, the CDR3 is TGTGCCAGCAGCCACCTAGAGCTGTTTTTT.

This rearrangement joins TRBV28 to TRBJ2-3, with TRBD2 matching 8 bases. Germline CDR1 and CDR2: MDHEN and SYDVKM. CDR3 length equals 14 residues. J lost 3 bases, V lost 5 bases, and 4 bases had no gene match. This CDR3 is CASSRGGRTDTQYF. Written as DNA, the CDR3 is TGTGCCAGCAGTCGGGGGGGTAGAACAGATACGCAGTATTTT.

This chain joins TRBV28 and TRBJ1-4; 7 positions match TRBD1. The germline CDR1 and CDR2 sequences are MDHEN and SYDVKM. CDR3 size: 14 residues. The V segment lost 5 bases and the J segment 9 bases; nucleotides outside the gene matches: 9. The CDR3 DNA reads TGTGCCAGCAGTCCGGACGGGACAGCCCAAAAACTGTTTTTT. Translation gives CASSPDGTAQKLFF.

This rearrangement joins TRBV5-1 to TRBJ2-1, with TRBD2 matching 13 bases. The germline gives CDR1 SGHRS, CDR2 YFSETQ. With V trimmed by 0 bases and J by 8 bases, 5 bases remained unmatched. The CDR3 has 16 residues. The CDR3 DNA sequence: TGCGCCAGCAGCTTGGGGGGGACTAGCGGGATGGATGAGCAGTTCTTC. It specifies CASSLGGTSGMDEQFF.

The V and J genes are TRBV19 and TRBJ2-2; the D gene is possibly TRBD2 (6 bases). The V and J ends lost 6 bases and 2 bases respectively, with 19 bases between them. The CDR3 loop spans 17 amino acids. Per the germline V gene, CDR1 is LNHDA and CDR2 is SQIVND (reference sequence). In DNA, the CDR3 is TGTGCCAGTAGGGAGTTTGAGGGACTCACCAACACCGGGGAGCTGTTTTTT. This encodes CASREFEGLTNTGELFF.

The CDR3 loop reads CASSALTGTGLGGNTIYF. The CDR3 coding sequence is TGTGCCAGCAGCGCATTAACCGGGACAGGGTTGGGTGGAAACACCATATATTTT. The V and J genes are TRBV9 and TRBJ1-3, with TRBD1 identical over 9 bases. The CDR3 extends over 18 amino acids. Germline CDR1 SGDLS, CDR2 YYNGEE. Trimming cost V 3 bases and J 3 bases; bases outside gene matches: 13.

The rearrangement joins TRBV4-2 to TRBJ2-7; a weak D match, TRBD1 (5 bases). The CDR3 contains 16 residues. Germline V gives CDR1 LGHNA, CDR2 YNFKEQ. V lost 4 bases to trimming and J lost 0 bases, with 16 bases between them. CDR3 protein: CASSPYYRTLSYEQYF. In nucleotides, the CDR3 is TGTGCCAGCAGCCCATATTACAGGACCCTCTCCTACGAGCAGTACTTC.

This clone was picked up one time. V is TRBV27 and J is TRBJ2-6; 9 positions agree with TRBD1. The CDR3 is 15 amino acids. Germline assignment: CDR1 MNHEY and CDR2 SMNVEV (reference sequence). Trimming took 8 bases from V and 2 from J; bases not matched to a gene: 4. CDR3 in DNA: TGTGCCAGCGGCCGGGACAGGGCTGGGGCCAACGTCCTGACTTTC. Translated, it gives CASGRDRAGANVLTF.

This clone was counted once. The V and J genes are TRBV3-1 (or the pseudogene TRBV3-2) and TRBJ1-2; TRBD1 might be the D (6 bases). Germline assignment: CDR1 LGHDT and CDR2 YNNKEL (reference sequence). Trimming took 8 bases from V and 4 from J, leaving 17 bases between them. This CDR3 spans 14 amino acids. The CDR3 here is CASRPSTGLYGYTF. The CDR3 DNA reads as TGTGCCAGCCGCCCTTCGACAGGCCTCTATGGCTACACCTTC.

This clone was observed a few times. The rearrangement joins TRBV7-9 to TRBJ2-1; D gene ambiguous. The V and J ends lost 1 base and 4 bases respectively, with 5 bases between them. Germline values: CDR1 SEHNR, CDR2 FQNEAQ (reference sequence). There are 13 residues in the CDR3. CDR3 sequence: CASSLGAYNEQFF. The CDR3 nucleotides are TGTGCCAGCAGCTTAGGGGCTTACAATGAGCAGTTCTTC.

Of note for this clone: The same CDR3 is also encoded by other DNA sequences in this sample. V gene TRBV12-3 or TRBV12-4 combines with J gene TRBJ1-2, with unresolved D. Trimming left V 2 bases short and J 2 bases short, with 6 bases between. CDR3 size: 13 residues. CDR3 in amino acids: CASSLRGNYGYTF. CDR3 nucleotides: TGTGCCAGCAGTTTAAGAGGGAACTATGGCTACACCTTC.

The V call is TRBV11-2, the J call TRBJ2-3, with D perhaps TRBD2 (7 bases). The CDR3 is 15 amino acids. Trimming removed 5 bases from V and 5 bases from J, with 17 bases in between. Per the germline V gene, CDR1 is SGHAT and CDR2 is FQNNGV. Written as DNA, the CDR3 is TGTGCCAGCAGCCGTAAGACTAGCAGGGGAGATACGCAGTATTTT. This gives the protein CASSRKTSRGDTQYF.

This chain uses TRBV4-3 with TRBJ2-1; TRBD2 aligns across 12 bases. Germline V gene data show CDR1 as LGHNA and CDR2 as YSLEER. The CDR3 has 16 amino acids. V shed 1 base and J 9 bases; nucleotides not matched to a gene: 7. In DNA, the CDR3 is TGCGCCAGCAGCCAAGCCTCTAGCGGGGGGGCTGGTGAGCAGTTCTTC. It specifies CASSQASSGGAGEQFF.

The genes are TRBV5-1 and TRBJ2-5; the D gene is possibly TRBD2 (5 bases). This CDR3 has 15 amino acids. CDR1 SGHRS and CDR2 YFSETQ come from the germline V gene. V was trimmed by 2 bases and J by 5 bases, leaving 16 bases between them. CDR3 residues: CASSLLTRSGETQYF. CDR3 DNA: TGCGCCAGCAGCTTACTAACTAGGTCGGGGGAGACCCAGTACTTC.

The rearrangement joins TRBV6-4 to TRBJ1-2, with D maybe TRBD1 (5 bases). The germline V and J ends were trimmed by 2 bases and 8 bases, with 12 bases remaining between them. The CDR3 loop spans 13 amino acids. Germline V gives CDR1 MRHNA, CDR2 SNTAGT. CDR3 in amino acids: CASSDGGGRGYTF. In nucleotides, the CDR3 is TGTGCCAGCAGTGACGGCGGGGGAAGAGGCTACACCTTC.

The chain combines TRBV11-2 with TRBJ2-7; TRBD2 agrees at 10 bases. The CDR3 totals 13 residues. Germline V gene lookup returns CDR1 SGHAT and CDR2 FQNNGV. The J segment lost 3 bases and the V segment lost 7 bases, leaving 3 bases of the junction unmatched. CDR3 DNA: TGTGCCAGCAAAGCGGGGGGGCTCTACGAGCAGTACTTC. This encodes CASKAGGLYEQYF.

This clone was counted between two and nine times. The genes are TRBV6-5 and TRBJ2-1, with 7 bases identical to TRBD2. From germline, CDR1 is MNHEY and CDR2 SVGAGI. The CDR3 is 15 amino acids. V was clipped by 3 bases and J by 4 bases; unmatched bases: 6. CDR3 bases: TGTGCCAGCAGTTATGTAGCGGGTGGATACAATGAGCAGTTCTTC. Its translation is CASSYVAGGYNEQFF.

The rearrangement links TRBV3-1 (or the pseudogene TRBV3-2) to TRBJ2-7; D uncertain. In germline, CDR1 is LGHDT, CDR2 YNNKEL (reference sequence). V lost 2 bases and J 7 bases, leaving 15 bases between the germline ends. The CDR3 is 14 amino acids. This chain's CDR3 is CASSQLGQAWEQYF. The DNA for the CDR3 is TGTGCCAGCAGCCAACTCGGCCAAGCGTGGGAGCAGTACTTC.

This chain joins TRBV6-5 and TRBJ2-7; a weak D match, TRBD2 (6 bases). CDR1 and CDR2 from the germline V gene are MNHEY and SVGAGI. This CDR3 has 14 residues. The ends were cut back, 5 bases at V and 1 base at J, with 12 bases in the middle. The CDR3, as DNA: TGTGCCAGCAGTCAGGGAGGACTGTCCTACGAGCAGTACTTC. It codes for CASSQGGLSYEQYF.

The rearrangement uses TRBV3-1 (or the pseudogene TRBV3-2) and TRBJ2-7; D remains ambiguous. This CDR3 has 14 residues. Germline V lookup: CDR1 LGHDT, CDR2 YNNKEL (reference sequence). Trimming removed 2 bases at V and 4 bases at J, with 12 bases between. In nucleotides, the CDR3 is TGTGCCAGCAGCCAACTCAACACCCCATACGAGCAGTACTTC. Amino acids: CASSQLNTPYEQYF.

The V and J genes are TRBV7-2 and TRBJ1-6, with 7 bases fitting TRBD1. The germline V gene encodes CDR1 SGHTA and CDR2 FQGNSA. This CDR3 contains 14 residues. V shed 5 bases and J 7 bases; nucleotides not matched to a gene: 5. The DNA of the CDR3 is TGTGCCAGCAGCATACAGGGGAAGAATTCACCCCTCCACTTT. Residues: CASSIQGKNSPLHF.

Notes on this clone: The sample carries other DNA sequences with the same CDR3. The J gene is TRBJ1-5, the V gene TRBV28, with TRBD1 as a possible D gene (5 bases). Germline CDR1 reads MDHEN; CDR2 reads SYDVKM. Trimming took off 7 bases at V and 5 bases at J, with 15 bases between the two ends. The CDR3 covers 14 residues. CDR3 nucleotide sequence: TGTGCCAGCACCCCTCGGAGGGGTGATCAGCCCCAGCATTTT. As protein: CASTPRRGDQPQHF.

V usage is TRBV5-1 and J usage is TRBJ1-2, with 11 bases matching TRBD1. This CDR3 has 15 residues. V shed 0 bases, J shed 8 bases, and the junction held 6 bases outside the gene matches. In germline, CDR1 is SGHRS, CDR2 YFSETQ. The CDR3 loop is CASSLGGQGAKGYTF. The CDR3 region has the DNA TGCGCCAGCAGCTTGGGAGGACAGGGGGCGAAAGGCTACACCTTC.

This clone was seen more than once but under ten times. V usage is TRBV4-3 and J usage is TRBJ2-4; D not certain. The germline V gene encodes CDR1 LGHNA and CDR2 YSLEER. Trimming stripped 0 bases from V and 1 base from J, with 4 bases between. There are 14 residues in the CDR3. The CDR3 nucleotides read TGCGCCAGCAGCCAAGACAGGGCCAAAAACATTCAGTACTTC. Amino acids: CASSQDRAKNIQYF.

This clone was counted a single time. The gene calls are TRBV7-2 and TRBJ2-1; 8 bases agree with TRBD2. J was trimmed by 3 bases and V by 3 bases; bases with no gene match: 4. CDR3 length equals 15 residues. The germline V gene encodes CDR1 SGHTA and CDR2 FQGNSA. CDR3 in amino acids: CASSLAGTSYNEQFF. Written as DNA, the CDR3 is TGTGCCAGCAGCTTGGCCGGGACTAGCTACAATGAGCAGTTCTTC.

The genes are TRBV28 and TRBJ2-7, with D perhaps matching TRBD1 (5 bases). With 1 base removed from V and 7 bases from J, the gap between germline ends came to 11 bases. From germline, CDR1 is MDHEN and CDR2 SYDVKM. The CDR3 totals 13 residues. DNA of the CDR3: TGTGCCAGCAGTTTATTACGTAGGGGAGAGCAGTACTTC. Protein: CASSLLRRGEQYF.

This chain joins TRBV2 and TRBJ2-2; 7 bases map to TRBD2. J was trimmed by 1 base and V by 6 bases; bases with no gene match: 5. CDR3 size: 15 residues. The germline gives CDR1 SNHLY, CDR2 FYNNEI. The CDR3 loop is CASSSAGRNTGELFF. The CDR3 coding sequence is TGTGCCAGCAGCTCAGCGGGAAGGAACACCGGGGAGCTGTTTTTT.

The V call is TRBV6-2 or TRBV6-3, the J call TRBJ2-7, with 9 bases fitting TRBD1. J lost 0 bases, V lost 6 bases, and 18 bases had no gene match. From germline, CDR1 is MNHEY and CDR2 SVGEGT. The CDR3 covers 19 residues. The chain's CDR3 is CASSHFPGQGPLSSYEQYF. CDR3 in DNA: TGTGCCAGCAGCCACTTCCCGGGACAGGGCCCACTTAGCTCCTACGAGCAGTACTTC.